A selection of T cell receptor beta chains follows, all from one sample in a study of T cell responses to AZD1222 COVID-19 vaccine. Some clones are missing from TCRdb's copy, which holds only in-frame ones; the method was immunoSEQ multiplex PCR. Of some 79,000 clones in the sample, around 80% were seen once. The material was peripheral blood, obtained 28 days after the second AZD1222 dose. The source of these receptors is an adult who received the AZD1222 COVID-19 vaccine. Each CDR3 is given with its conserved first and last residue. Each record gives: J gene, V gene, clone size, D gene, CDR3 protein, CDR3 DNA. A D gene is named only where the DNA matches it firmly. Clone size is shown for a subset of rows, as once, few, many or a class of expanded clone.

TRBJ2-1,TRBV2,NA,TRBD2,CASGGGAPLYNEQFF,TGTGCCAGCGGGGGGGGAGCCCCTCTATACAATGAGCAGTTCTTC
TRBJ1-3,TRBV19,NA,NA,CASRSSGNTIYF,TGTGCCAGCCGGAGCTCTGGAAACACCATATATTTT
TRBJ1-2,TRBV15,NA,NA,CATSFDRSNYGYTF,TGTGCCACCAGCTTCGACAGGTCTAACTATGGCTACACCTTC
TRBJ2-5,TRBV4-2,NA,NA,CASSHGHEETQYF,TGTGCCAGCTCCCATGGGCACGAAGAGACCCAGTACTTC
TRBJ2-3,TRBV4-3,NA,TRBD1,CASSQGGQVSTDTQYF,TGCGCCAGCAGCCAAGGGGGACAGGTTAGCACAGATACGCAGTATTTT
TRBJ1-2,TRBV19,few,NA,CASSPRTAAGYTF,TGTGCCAGTAGTCCGAGGACAGCGGCCGGCTACACCTTC
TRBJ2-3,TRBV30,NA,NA,CAWSRLGGLDTQYF,TGTGCCTGGAGCCGGCTAGGGGGGCTGGATACGCAGTATTTT
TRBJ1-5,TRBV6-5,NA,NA,CASTEVRGGQPQHF,TGTGCCAGCACCGAGGTGAGGGGTGGCCAGCCCCAGCATTTT
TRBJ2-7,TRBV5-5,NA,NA,CASSFGPGGTRSYEQYF,TGTGCCAGCAGCTTCGGCCCAGGCGGGACAAGATCCTACGAGCAGTACTTC
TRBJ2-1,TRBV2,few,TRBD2,CASSEGTSGALSSYNEQFF,TGTGCCAGCAGTGAGGGGACTAGCGGGGCGTTGAGCTCCTACAATGAGCAGTTCTTC
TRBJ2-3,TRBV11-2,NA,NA,CASGRSDTQYF,TGTGCCAGCGGTAGGTCAGATACGCAGTATTTT
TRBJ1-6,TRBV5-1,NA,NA,CASSLDGQRRLNSPLHF,TGCGCCAGCAGCTTGGATGGGCAGCGAAGGTTAAATTCACCCCTCCACTTT
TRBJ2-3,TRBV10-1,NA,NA,CAIQLEAENPNTDTQYF,TGCGCCATCCAACTTGAGGCAGAAAACCCAAACACAGATACGCAGTATTTT
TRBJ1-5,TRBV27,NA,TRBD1,CASSPTTGGRNQPQHF,TGTGCCAGCAGTCCAACCACAGGGGGCCGCAATCAGCCCCAGCATTTT
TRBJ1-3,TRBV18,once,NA,CASSPRQTSSGNTIYF,TGTGCCAGCTCACCCCGACAGACCAGCTCTGGAAACACCATATATTTT
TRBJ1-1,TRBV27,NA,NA,CASSSGANTEAFF,TGTGCCAGCAGTTCAGGAGCCAACACTGAAGCTTTCTTT
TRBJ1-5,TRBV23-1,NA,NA,CASIRPWDSNQPQHF,TGCGCCAGCATTCGGCCGTGGGACAGCAATCAGCCCCAGCATTTT